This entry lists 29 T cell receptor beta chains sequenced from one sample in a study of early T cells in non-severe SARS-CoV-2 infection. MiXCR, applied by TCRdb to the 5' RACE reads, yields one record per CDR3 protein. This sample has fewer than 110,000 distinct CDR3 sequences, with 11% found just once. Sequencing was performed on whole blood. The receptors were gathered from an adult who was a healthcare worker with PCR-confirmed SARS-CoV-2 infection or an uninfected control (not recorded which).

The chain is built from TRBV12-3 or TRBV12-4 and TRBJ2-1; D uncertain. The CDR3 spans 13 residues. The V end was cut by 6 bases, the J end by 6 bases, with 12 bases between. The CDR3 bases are TGTGCCAGCAGCCCAGGACGGACCAATGAGCAGTTCTTC. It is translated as CASSPGRTNEQFF.

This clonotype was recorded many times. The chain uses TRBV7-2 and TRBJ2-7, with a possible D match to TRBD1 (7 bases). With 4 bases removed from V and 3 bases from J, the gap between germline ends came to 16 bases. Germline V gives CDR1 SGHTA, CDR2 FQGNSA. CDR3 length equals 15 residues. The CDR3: CASSSLPRGVYEQYF. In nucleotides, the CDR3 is TGTGCCAGCAGCTCTTTACCCAGGGGGGTCTACGAGCAGTACTTC.

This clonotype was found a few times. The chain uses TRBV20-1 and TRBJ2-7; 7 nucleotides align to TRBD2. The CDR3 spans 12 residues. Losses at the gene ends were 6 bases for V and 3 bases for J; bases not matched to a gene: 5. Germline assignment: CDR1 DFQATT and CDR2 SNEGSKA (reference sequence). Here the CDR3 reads CSATGTIYEQYF. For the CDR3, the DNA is TGCAGTGCGACGGGGACTATCTACGAGCAGTACTTC.

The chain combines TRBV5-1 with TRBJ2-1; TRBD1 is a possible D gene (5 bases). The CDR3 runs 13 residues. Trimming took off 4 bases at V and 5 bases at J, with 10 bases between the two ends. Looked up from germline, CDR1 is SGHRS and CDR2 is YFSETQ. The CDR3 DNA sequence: TGCGCCAGCAGCCAGGGAAACCACAATGAGCAGTTCTTC. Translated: CASSQGNHNEQFF. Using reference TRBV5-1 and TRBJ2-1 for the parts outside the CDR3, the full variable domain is KAGVTQTPRYLIKTRGQQVTLSCSPISGHRSVSWYQQTPGQGLQFLFEYFSETQRNKGNFPGRFSGRQFSNSRSEMNVSTLELGDSALYLCASSQGNHNEQFFGPGTRLTVL.

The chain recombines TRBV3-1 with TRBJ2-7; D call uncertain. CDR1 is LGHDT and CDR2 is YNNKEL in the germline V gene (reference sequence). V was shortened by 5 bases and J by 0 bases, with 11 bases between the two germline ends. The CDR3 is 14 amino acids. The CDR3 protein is CASSVHLSSYEQYF. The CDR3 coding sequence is TGTGCCAGCAGCGTTCATCTCAGCTCCTACGAGCAGTACTTC.

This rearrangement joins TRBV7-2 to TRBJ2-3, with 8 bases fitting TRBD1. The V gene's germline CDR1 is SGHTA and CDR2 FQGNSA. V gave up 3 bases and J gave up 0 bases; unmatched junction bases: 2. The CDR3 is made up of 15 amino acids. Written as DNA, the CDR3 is TGTGCCAGCAGCTTCGACAGGGGAAGCACAGATACGCAGTATTTT. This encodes CASSFDRGSTDTQYF.

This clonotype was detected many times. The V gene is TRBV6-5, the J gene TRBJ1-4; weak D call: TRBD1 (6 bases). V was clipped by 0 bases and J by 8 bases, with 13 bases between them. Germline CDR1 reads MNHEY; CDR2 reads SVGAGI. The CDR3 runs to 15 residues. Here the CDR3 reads CASSYSGGIREKLFF. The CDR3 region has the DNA TGTGCCAGCAGTTACTCGGGGGGCATACGGGAAAAACTGTTTTTT.

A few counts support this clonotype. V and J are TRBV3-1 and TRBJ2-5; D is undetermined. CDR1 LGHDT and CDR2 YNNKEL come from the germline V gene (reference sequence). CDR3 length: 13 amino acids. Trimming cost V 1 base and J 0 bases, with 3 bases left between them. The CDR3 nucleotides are TGTGCCAGCAGCCAAGGGCACCAAGAGACCCAGTACTTC. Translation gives CASSQGHQETQYF.

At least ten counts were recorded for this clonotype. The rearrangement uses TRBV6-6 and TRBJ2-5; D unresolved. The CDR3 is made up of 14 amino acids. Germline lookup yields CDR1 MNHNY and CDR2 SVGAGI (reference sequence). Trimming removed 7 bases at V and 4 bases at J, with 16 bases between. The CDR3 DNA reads TGTGCCAGCAATCTCGCTAGGGTCGGAGAGACCCAGTACTTC. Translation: CASNLARVGETQYF.

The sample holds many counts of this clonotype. This chain's CDR3 is CASSTTQTGEQYF. In DNA form, the CDR3 reads TGTGCCAGCAGCACGACCCAGACAGGAGAGCAGTACTTC. This chain uses TRBV9 with TRBJ2-7; TRBD1 is a possible D gene (6 bases). Looked up from germline, CDR1 is SGDLS and CDR2 is YYNGEE. This CDR3 is built from 13 residues. With 4 bases removed from V and 7 bases from J, the gap between germline ends came to 15 bases.

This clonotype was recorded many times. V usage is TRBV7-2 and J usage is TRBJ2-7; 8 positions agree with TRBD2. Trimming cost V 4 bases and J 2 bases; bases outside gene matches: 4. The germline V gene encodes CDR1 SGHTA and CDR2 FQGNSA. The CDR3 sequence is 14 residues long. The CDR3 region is CASSSSGSTYEQYF. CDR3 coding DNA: TGTGCCAGCAGCTCTAGCGGGTCGACCTACGAGCAGTACTTC. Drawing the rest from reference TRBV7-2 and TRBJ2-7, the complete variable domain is GAGVSQSPSNKVTEKGKDVELRCDPISGHTALYWYRQSLGQGLEFLIYFQGNSAPDKSGLPSDRFSAERTGGSVSTLTIQRTQQEDSAVYLCASSSSGSTYEQYFGPGTRLTVT.

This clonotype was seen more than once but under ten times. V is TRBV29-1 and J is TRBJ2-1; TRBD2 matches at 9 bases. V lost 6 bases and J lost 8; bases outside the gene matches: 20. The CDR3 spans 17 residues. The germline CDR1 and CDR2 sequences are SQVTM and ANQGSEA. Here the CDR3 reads CSVGRLPSGRQSYEQFF. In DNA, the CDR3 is TGCAGCGTGGGCAGACTACCGAGCGGGAGGCAGAGCTATGAGCAGTTCTTC.

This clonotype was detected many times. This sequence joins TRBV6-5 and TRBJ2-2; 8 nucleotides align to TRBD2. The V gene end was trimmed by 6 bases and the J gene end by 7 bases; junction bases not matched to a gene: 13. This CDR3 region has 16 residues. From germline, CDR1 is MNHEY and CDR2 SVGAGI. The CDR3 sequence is CASRRRAGAVGGELFF. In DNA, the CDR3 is TGTGCCAGCAGACGGAGAGCGGGAGCGGTCGGCGGGGAGCTGTTTTTT.

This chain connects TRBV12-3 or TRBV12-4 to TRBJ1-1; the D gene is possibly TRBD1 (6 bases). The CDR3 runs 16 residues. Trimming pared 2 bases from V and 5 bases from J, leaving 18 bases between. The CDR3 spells CASSLRGAIGGTEAFF. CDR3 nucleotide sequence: TGTGCCAGCAGTTTACGGGGGGCTATCGGTGGAACTGAAGCTTTCTTT.

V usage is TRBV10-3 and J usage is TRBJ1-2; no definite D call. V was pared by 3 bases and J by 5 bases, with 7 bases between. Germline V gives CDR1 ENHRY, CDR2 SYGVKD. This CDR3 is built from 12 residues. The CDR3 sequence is CAISDEGYGYTF. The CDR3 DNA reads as TGTGCCATCAGTGACGAGGGTTATGGCTACACCTTC.

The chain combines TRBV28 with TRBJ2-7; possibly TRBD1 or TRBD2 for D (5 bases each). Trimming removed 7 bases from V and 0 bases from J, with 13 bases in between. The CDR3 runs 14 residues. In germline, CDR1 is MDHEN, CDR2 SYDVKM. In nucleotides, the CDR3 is TGTGCCAGCAATCCGGGACGGACCTCCTACGAGCAGTACTTC. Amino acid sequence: CASNPGRTSYEQYF.

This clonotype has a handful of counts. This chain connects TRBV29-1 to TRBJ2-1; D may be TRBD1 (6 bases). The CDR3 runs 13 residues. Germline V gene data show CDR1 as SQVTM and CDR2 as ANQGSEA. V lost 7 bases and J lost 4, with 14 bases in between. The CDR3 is CSGRSQGYNEQFF. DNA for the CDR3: TGCAGCGGTAGGTCACAGGGATACAATGAGCAGTTCTTC.

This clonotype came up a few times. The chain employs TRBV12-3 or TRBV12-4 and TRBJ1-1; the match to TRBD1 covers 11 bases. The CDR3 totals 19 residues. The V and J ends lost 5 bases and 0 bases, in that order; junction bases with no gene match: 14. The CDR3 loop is CASSTGTGGRREVNTEAFF. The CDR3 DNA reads TGTGCCAGCAGTACCGGGACAGGGGGTCGACGGGAGGTGAACACTGAAGCTTTCTTT.

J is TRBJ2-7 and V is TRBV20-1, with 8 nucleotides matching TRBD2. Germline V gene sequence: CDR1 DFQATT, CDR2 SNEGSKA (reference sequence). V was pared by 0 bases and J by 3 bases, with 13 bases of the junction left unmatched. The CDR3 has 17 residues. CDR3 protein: CSARETVLGAGGYEQYF. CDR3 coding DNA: TGCAGTGCTAGAGAAACCGTTTTAGGGGCGGGAGGCTACGAGCAGTACTTC.

This chain's CDR3 is CAWRAGLANTGELFF. The CDR3 DNA reads TGTGCCTGGAGAGCGGGACTAGCCAACACCGGGGAGCTGTTTTTT. This chain links TRBV30 with TRBJ2-2; TRBD2 matches 9 bases. Germline CDR1 GTSNPN, CDR2 SVGIG (reference sequence). The V segment lost 3 bases and the J segment 2 bases; nucleotides outside the gene matches: 4. The CDR3 sequence is 15 residues long.

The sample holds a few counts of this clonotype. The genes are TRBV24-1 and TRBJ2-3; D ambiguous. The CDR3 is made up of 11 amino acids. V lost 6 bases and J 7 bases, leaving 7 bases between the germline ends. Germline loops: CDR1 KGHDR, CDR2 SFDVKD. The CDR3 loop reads CATSSSYTQYF. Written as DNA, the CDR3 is TGTGCCACCAGTAGTTCCTATACGCAGTATTTT.

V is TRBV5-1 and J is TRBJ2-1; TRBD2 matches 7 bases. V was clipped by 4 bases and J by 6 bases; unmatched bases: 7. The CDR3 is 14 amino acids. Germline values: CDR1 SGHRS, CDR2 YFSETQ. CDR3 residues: CASSHGLVGNEQFF. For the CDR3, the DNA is TGCGCCAGCAGCCATGGACTAGTGGGCAATGAGCAGTTCTTC.

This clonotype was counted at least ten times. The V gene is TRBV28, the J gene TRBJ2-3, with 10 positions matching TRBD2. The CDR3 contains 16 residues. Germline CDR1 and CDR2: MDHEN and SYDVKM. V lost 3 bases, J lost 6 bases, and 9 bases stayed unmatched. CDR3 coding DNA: TGTGCCAGCAGTTTCGGAAGCGGGAGGGCTGCCGATACGCAGTATTTT. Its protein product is CASSFGSGRAADTQYF.

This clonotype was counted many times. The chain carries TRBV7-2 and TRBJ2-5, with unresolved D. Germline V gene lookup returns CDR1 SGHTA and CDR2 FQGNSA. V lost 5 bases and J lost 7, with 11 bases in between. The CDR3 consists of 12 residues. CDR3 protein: CASSRDYGTQYF. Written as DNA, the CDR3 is TGTGCCAGCAGCAGGGATTACGGGACCCAGTACTTC.

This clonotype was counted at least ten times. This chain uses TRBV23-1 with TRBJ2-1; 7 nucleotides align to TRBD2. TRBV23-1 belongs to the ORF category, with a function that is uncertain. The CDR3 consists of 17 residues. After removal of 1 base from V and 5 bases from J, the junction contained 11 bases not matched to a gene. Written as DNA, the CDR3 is TGCGCCAGCAGTCAATACGCCCCGACTAGCTACCACAATGAGCAGTTCTTC. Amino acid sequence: CASSQYAPTSYHNEQFF.

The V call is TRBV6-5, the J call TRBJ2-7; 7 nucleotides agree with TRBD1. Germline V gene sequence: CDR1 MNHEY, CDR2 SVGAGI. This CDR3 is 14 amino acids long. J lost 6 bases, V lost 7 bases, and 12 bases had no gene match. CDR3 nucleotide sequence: TGTGCCAGCACCCCAATAGGGACAGTATGCGAGCAGTACTTC. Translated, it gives CASTPIGTVCEQYF.

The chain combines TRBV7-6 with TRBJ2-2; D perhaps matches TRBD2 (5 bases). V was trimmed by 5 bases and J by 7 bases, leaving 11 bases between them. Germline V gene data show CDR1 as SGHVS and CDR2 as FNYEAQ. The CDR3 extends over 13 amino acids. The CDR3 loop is CASSPGLLGELFF. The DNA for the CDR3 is TGTGCCAGCAGCCCCGGACTTCTCGGGGAGCTGTTTTTT.

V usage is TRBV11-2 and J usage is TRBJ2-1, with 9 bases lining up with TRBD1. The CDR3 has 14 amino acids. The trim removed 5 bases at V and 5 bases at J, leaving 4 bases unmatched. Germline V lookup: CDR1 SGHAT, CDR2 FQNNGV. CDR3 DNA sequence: TGTGCCAGCAGCCGGGACAGGGTCCACAATGAGCAGTTCTTC. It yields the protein CASSRDRVHNEQFF. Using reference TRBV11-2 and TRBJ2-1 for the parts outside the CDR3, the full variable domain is EAGVAQSPRYKIIEKRQSVAFWCNPISGHATLYWYQQILGQGPKLLIQFQNNGVVDDSQLPKDRFSAERLKGVDSTLKIQPAKLEDSAVYLCASSRDRVHNEQFFGPGTRLTVL.

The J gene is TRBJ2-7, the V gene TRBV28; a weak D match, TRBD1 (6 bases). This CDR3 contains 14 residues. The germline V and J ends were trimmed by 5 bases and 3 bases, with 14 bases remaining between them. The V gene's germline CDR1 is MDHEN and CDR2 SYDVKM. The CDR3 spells CASSPPQGIYEQYF. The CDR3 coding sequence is TGTGCCAGCAGTCCCCCACAGGGTATCTACGAGCAGTACTTC.